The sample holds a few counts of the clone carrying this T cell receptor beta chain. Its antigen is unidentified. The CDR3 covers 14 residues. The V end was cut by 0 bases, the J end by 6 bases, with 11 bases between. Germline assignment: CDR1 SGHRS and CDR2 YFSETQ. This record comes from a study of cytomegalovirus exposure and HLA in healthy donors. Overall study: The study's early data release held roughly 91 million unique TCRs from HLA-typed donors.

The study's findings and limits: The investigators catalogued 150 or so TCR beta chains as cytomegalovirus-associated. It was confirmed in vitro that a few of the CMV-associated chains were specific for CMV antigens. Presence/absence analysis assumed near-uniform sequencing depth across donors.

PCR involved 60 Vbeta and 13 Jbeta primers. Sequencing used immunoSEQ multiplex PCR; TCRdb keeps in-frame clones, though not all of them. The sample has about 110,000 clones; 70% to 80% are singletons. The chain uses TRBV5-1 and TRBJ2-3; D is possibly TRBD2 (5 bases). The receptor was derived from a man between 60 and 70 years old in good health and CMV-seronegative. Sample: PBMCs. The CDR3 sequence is CASSLEDSQDTQYF. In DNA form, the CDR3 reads TGCGCCAGCAGCTTGGAGGACTCCCAGGATACGCAGTATTTT.